The sequence of this TCR beta chain was determined in a study of CD8+CD57+ T cells in acquired aplastic anemia. Study-wide context: Sorted CD4+ and CD8+ cell DNA averaged around 3 ug. Whole-study findings and limits: In CD8+ cells, Simpson's diversity showed no significant difference between patients and controls.

Genomic DNA provided the template from which TCR beta VDJ and CDR3 profiles were obtained. TCRdb used MiXCR to reprocess the reads, holding one entry per CDR3 protein. Here the sample spans roughly 150,000 distinct CDR3 sequences, around 47% being singletons. V was trimmed by 5 bases and J by 5 bases, leaving 18 bases between them. Germline CDR1 and CDR2: LNHDA and SQIVND (reference sequence). The length of the CDR3 is 15 residues. Patients picked for sequencing had shown CD8+CD57+ cell expansion detected by flow cytometry. Acquired aplastic anemia of severe grade affected all patients. Therapy had not been given to patients before blood sampling. Comments on this clonotype: Its antigen is as yet unknown. This CDR3 is missing its conserved last phenylalanine or tryptophan, likely due to a read error.

This sequence originates from a human donor with aplastic anemia. Sequencing input: sorted CD4+, CD8+, or CD8+CD57+ T cells (not recorded which) from PBMCs. The rearrangement uses TRBV19 and TRBJ2-5; D unresolved. Here the CDR3 DNA reads TGTGCCAGTAGTCGGTCGGCAGGCAGTCAGGAGACCCAGTACCTC. Protein: CASSRSAGSQETQYL.